One and the same sample provided the 19 T cell receptor beta chains below, sequenced in a study of cytomegalovirus exposure and HLA in healthy donors. The PCR had 60 Vbeta and 13 Jbeta primers. Sequenced by immunoSEQ multiplex PCR; TCRdb stores in-frame clones only, minus some. The profile shows about 130,000 clones, less than 80% of them singletons. The source material was PBMCs. Receptor source: a woman in her forties or fifties in good health and CMV-seronegative.

The V and J genes are TRBV19 and TRBJ2-7; the match to TRBD2 covers 8 bases. J lost 2 bases, V lost 5 bases, and 5 bases had no gene match. Germline V lookup: CDR1 LNHDA, CDR2 SQIVND (reference sequence). There are 14 residues in the CDR3. The CDR3 nucleotides are TGTGCCAGTAGTCGGACTAGCCTTGCCTACGAGCAGTACTTC. This translates into CASSRTSLAYEQYF.

The chain carries TRBV7-9 and TRBJ1-2, with D perhaps matching TRBD1 (5 bases). The CDR3 is 14 amino acids. V lost 3 bases, J lost 6 bases, and 14 bases lay in between. The germline V gene has CDR1 SEHNR and CDR2 FQNEAQ (reference sequence). CDR3 DNA sequence: TGTGCCAGCAGCTTTAAGGGGAATCAGCATGGCTACACCTTC. The encoded protein is CASSFKGNQHGYTF.

The chain joins TRBV28 to TRBJ2-7; the match to TRBD2 covers 13 bases. The germline V gene has CDR1 MDHEN and CDR2 SYDVKM. The CDR3 loop spans 15 amino acids. J gave up 6 bases and V 6 bases, and 8 bases lay outside the gene matches. The CDR3 DNA reads TGTGCCAGCAGCCCTACTAGCGGGAGGGCAGGCGAGCAGTACTTC. Its translation is CASSPTSGRAGEQYF.

This chain joins TRBV2 and TRBJ2-7; 8 bases are shared with TRBD1. The V segment lost 11 bases and the J segment 7 bases; nucleotides outside the gene matches: 16. The CDR3 runs 14 residues. From germline, CDR1 is SNHLY and CDR2 FYNNEI. The CDR3 DNA is TGTGCCGTCCGGACGGGACAGGTGCCTGGAGAGCAGTACTTC. Translating gives CAVRTGQVPGEQYF.

This clone was found many times. The rearrangement links TRBV9 to TRBJ1-1; D uncertain. The V gene lost 6 bases and the J gene lost 7 bases, with 13 bases spanning the gap. Looked up from germline, CDR1 is SGDLS and CDR2 is YYNGEE. The CDR3 length is 12 residues. CDR3 residues: CASTSRVGEAFF. The CDR3 nucleotides read TGTGCCAGCACATCTCGAGTTGGTGAAGCTTTCTTT.

The chain recombines TRBV27 with TRBJ2-1; possibly TRBD2 for D (6 bases). Per the germline V gene, CDR1 is MNHEY and CDR2 is SMNVEV (reference sequence). The CDR3 totals 13 residues. V lost 7 bases and J 5 bases, leaving 12 bases between the germline ends. In DNA form, the CDR3 reads TGTGCCAGCACCGGACTATTAAACAATGAGCAGTTCTTC. Its translation is CASTGLLNNEQFF.

The V gene is TRBV6-5, the J gene TRBJ2-7; 7 nucleotides line up with TRBD2. Germline CDR1 reads MNHEY; CDR2 reads SVGAGI. The V and J ends lost 5 bases and 0 bases, in that order; junction bases with no gene match: 1. The CDR3 contains 13 residues. The CDR3: CASSGGSSYEQYF. CDR3 DNA sequence: TGTGCCAGCAGTGGCGGGAGCTCCTACGAGCAGTACTTC.

This chain uses TRBV30 with TRBJ1-6, with 10 bases matching TRBD1. Per germline, CDR1 GTSNPN and CDR2 SVGIG (reference sequence). The ends lost 2 bases at V and 7 bases at J; junction bases unmatched: 14. This CDR3 region has 18 residues. In DNA form, the CDR3 reads TGTGCCTGGAGTACCGGGACAGGGGTCTTTCCCCCGAATTCACCCCTCCACTTT. This sequence encodes CAWSTGTGVFPPNSPLHF.

The rearrangement links TRBV28 to TRBJ2-1; TRBD2 matches at 7 bases. Germline loops: CDR1 MDHEN, CDR2 SYDVKM. Trimming took 5 bases from V and 8 from J; bases not matched to a gene: 18. The CDR3 spans 17 residues. The CDR3 sequence is CASSAITSVGPLDEQFF. The CDR3 region has the DNA TGTGCCAGCAGTGCCATTACTAGCGTGGGGCCCCTCGATGAGCAGTTCTTC.

The gene calls are TRBV30 and TRBJ2-3; perhaps TRBD2 as D (6 bases). V was clipped by 1 base and J by 6 bases, with 14 bases between them. Germline loops: CDR1 GTSNPN, CDR2 SVGIG (reference sequence). The CDR3 covers 14 residues. The CDR3 here is CAWSDGSGFDTQYF. CDR3 DNA: TGTGCCTGGAGTGACGGGAGTGGGTTTGATACGCAGTATTTT.

This clone was counted between two and nine times. The rearrangement links TRBV7-6 to TRBJ2-7; D unclear. This CDR3 is 14 amino acids long. CDR1 is SGHVS and CDR2 is FNYEAQ in the germline V gene. V lost 1 base, J lost 2 bases, and 9 bases lay in between. The CDR3 DNA reads TGTGCCAGCAGCTTAGGTTCAGACACCTACGAGCAGTACTTC. Residues: CASSLGSDTYEQYF.

To note about this clone: The sample holds other DNA sequences that translate to the same CDR3. This chain joins TRBV4-1 and TRBJ2-6; no definite D call. The germline V gene has CDR1 MGHRA and CDR2 YSYEKL. The CDR3 covers 15 residues. The V end was cut by 1 base, the J end by 0 bases, with 4 bases between. The DNA for the CDR3 is TGCGCCAGCAGCCAAGTAGCCTCTGGGGCCAACGTCCTGACTTTC. Translating it yields CASSQVASGANVLTF.

The chain uses TRBV28 and TRBJ1-1, with TRBD1 matching 7 bases. CDR3 length: 17 amino acids. Trimming cost V 2 bases and J 0 bases; bases outside gene matches: 9. The germline CDR1 and CDR2 sequences are MDHEN and SYDVKM. The CDR3 protein is CASSLPRGKSLNTEAFF. In DNA form, the CDR3 reads TGTGCCAGCAGTTTACCCAGGGGGAAGAGCTTGAACACTGAAGCTTTCTTT.

The V gene is TRBV9, the J gene TRBJ1-2; D is unclear. Germline CDR1 and CDR2: SGDLS and YYNGEE. This CDR3 is built from 13 residues. V was shortened by 0 bases and J by 6 bases, with 9 bases between the two germline ends. CDR3 sequence: CASSVGPSDGYTF. DNA for the CDR3: TGTGCCAGCAGCGTAGGCCCTTCGGATGGCTACACCTTC.

The chain is built from TRBV7-3 and TRBJ2-5, with TRBD1 as a possible D gene (5 bases). The J call may be in error: the DNA end matches TRBJ2-7 better. The CDR3 extends over 13 amino acids. Germline V gives CDR1 SGHTA, CDR2 FQGTGA. The CDR3 here is CASSIDSTYEQYF. The CDR3 region has the DNA TGTGCCAGCAGCATCGACAGTACCTACGAGCAGTACTTC.

The chain recombines TRBV5-6 with TRBJ1-4, with D unresolved. CDR1 is SGHDT, CDR2 YYEEEE, per germline. The V end was cut by 0 bases, the J end by 4 bases, with 13 bases between. This CDR3 comprises 16 residues. The CDR3 region has the DNA TGTGCCAGCAGCTTGGCAGGTCGGATAGTTAATGAAAAACTGTTTTTT. Translating it yields CASSLAGRIVNEKLFF. Using reference TRBV5-6 and TRBJ1-4 for the parts outside the CDR3, the full variable domain is DAGVTQSPTHLIKTRGQQVTLRCSPKSGHDTVSWYQQALGQGPQFIFQYYEEEERQRGNFPDRFSGHQFPNYSSELNVNALLLGDSALYLCASSLAGRIVNEKLFFGSGTQLSVL.

This clone was picked up a small number of times. The chain recombines TRBV28 with TRBJ2-1; 8 bases match TRBD2. Germline CDR1 reads MDHEN; CDR2 reads SYDVKM. The CDR3 runs 11 residues. V trimming: 5 bases; J trimming: 13 bases; junction bases outside the gene matches: 4. CDR3 nucleotide sequence: TGTGCCAGCAGTCGGCTAGCGGGCCAGTTCTTC. Translation gives CASSRLAGQFF. The variable domain in full, completed from reference TRBV28 and TRBJ2-1, reads DVKVTQSSRYLVKRTGEKVFLECVQDMDHENMFWYRQDPGLGLRLIYFSYDVKMKEKGDIPEGYSVSREKKERFSLILESASTNQTSMYLCASSRLAGQFFGPGTRLTVL.

Details on this clone: This CDR3 is also generated by other DNA sequences in the sample. The CDR3 here is CSAAENTEAFF. The DNA of the CDR3 is TGCAGTGCGGCAGAGAACACTGAAGCTTTCTTT. This chain uses TRBV20-1 with TRBJ1-1; D is undetermined. V was pared by 6 bases and J by 1 base, with 6 bases between. The germline CDR1 and CDR2 sequences are DFQATT and SNEGSKA (reference sequence). The CDR3 runs 11 residues.

The chain recombines TRBV4-2 with TRBJ2-7; 9 nucleotides match TRBD1. CDR3 length equals 16 residues. V lost 1 base and J lost 9; bases outside the gene matches: 13. In germline, CDR1 is LGHNA, CDR2 YNFKEQ. The CDR3 DNA is TGTGCCAGCAGCCAAGTTGGGCTACAGGGGGCGCAAGCGCAGTACTTC. Its protein product is CASSQVGLQGAQAQYF.